The 32 T cell receptor beta chains reported below all come from one sample, sequenced in a study of regulatory T cells in long-lasting Graves disease. Building the TCR beta libraries relied on iRepertoire HTBI primers, and CDR3 regions underwent Arm-PCR. One entry per CDR3 protein results from TCRdb running MiXCR on the multiplex PCR reads. The table lists around 500,000 distinct CDR3 sequences, 20% to 25% of them singletons. As to time point: persistent/refractory GD, antithyroid drugs over 5 years with positive TRAb. PBMC-derived RNA was used for the TCR library. The sample here was peripheral blood mononuclear cells (PBMCs), taken when the disease was refractory, from a patient treated with antithyroid drugs. Receptor source: a female donor with Graves disease.

This clonotype has ten or more counts. The chain couples TRBV12-3 or TRBV12-4 to TRBJ2-7; 12 bases are shared with TRBD2. The CDR3 has 14 amino acids. Trimming took 5 bases from V and 5 from J; bases not matched to a gene: 4. The CDR3 nucleotides are TGTGCCAGCAGTCGGACTAGCGGGATGGACGAGCAGTACTTC. Its protein product is CASSRTSGMDEQYF.

This clonotype has only a few counts. This chain connects TRBV28 to TRBJ2-3; 10 positions match TRBD2. CDR1 MDHEN and CDR2 SYDVKM come from the germline V gene. The V gene end was trimmed by 6 bases and the J gene end by 3 bases; junction bases not matched to a gene: 15. CDR3 size: 18 residues. DNA of the CDR3: TGTGCCAGCAGAAACCCCCCACTCCCTAGCGGGAGAACAGATACGCAGTATTTT. This encodes CASRNPPLPSGRTDTQYF.

This clonotype was seen more than once but under ten times. Sequence at one end of the junction differs from germline and may be a read error. The V call is TRBV5-1, the J call TRBJ1-2; D gene unclear. Looked up from germline, CDR1 is SGHRS and CDR2 is YFSETQ. The CDR3 contains 15 residues. CDR3 nucleotides: TGTGCCAGCAGCGATCCGAGGCAGACGAACTATGGCTACACCTTC. This codes for CASSDPRQTNYGYTF.

As for this clonotype: This could be a read error, since a much larger clone is one nucleotide away. The chain recombines TRBV20-1 with TRBJ2-7; TRBD2 matches at 8 bases. The CDR3 loop spans 13 amino acids. In germline, CDR1 is DFQATT, CDR2 SNEGSKA (reference sequence). CDR3 sequence: CSTSRAGGYEQYF. In DNA form, the CDR3 reads TGCAGTACTAGTAGGGCGGGAGGCTACGAGCAGTACTTC.

The V gene is TRBV20-1, the J gene TRBJ2-7; D unresolved. V was shortened by 4 bases and J by 4 bases, with 14 bases between the two germline ends. Looked up from germline, CDR1 is DFQATT and CDR2 is SNEGSKA (reference sequence). The CDR3 loop spans 13 amino acids. Here the CDR3 DNA reads TGCAGTGCTAAGGGCCTGCTGGGGTACGAGCAGTACTTC. Translated, it gives CSAKGLLGYEQYF.

The gene calls are TRBV9 and TRBJ2-7; 11 nucleotides align to TRBD1. The J segment lost 4 bases and the V segment lost 2 bases, leaving 5 bases of the junction unmatched. Germline V lookup: CDR1 SGDLS, CDR2 YYNGEE. This CDR3 is 15 amino acids long. The CDR3 spells CASSVDGTGGYEQYF. The CDR3 DNA follows: TGTGCCAGCAGCGTTGACGGGACAGGGGGTTACGAGCAGTACTTC.

This clonotype was found a few times. This chain connects TRBV20-1 to TRBJ1-2; D possibly corresponds to TRBD1 (5 bases). The CDR3 loop spans 14 amino acids. Germline V gene sequence: CDR1 DFQATT, CDR2 SNEGSKA (reference sequence). The ends were cut back, 3 bases at V and 8 bases at J, with 19 bases in the middle. CDR3 coding DNA: TGCAGTGCTAGGGTCACTCGGGGACCGGGCGGCTACACCTTC. Protein sequence: CSARVTRGPGGYTF.

This rearrangement joins TRBV6-5 to TRBJ2-7, with no clear D. CDR1 is MNHEY, CDR2 SVGAGI, per germline. The CDR3 contains 14 residues. Trimming took 0 bases from V and 3 from J, leaving 9 bases between them. The CDR3 here is CASSYSISRYEQYF. CDR3 sequence (DNA): TGTGCCAGCAGTTACTCGATATCTCGCTACGAGCAGTACTTC.

Turning to this clonotype: A read error may be the cause here, since a much bigger clone is one base away. The DNA is left out, because the CDR3 cannot be placed on it with certainty; the CDR3 is given as TCRdb lists it. The chain carries TRBV29-1 and TRBJ1-3. The germline CDR1 and CDR2 sequences are SQVTM and ANQGSEA. The CDR3 is made up of 11 amino acids, end residues included. The CDR3 sequence: CSVGSGNTMYF.

The CDR3, as DNA: TGTGCCAGCAGTACCGCAGGGACGGGCTCCTACGAGCAGTACTTC. This translates into CASSTAGTGSYEQYF. V gene TRBV6-2 or TRBV6-3 combines with J gene TRBJ2-7; D tentatively fits TRBD1 or TRBD2 (5 bases each). This CDR3 has 15 amino acids. Germline V lookup: CDR1 MNHEY, CDR2 SVGEGT. Between the trimmed V and J ends, which lost 5 bases and 0 bases, there was a span of 14 bases.

The chain uses TRBV6-1 and TRBJ2-1; 10 bases fit TRBD2. V trimming: 8 bases; J trimming: 2 bases; junction bases outside the gene matches: 3. The CDR3 consists of 14 residues. CDR1 and CDR2 (germline): MNHNS, SASEGT. CDR3 sequence reads: CASGTSGAYNEQFF. CDR3 nucleotides: TGTGCCAGCGGTACTAGCGGGGCCTACAATGAGCAGTTCTTC.

This clonotype was counted ten times or more. V and J are TRBV6-2 or TRBV6-3 and TRBJ2-7; D is unclear. V lost 2 bases, J lost 4 bases, and 6 bases lay in between. This CDR3 has 12 residues. CDR1 is MNHEY and CDR2 is SVGEGT in the germline V gene. Here the CDR3 DNA reads TGTGCCAGCAGTTACGGAGTATACGAGCAGTACTTC. The encoded protein is CASSYGVYEQYF.

This clonotype occurred once. A much larger clonotype is one base distant, so this may be a read error. V is TRBV6-2 or TRBV6-3 and J is TRBJ1-1; D unresolved. This CDR3 spans 13 amino acids. Germline V CDR1 and CDR2: MNHEY, SVGEGT. The ends were cut back, 6 bases at V and 1 base at J, with 9 bases in the middle. CDR3 bases: TGTGCCAGCAGATATTATGAGAACACTGAAGCTTTCTTT. Protein sequence: CASRYYENTEAFF.

Comment on this clonotype: A far bigger clonotype differs at one base, so this is likely a read error. The chain recombines TRBV6-5 with TRBJ2-5; tentatively, D is TRBD2 (6 bases). Trimming left V 1 base short and J 2 bases short, with 8 bases between. CDR1 and CDR2 (germline): MNHEY, SVGAGI. This CDR3 is 14 amino acids long. CDR3 protein: CASSYWDSQETQYF. For the CDR3, the DNA is TGTGCCAGCAGTTACTGGGACTCTCAAGAGACCCAGTACTTC.

This clonotype was seen repeatedly, ten times or more. V usage is TRBV19 and J usage is TRBJ2-7, with 7 nucleotides matching TRBD2. After removal of 10 bases from V and 8 bases from J, the junction contained 11 bases not matched to a gene. Germline V gives CDR1 LNHDA, CDR2 SQIVND (reference sequence). This CDR3 is built from 12 residues. CDR3 protein: CATRSGTTQQYF. The CDR3, as DNA: TGTGCCACCAGATCCGGGACTACCCAGCAGTACTTC. Looking up the rest from reference TRBV19 and TRBJ2-7 gives the full variable domain: DGGITQSPKYLFRKEGQNVTLSCEQNLNHDAMYWYRQDPGQGLRLIYYSQIVNDFQKGDIAEGYSVSREKKESFPLTVTSAQKNPTAFYLCATRSGTTQQYFGPGTRLTVT.

The J gene is TRBJ1-1, the V gene TRBV28; D gene ambiguous. Deletions cut 2 bases from V and 10 bases from J, with 8 bases between. Germline-derived CDR1 and CDR2 are MDHEN and SYDVKM. The CDR3 runs 11 residues. For the CDR3, the DNA is TGTGCCAGCAGTTTAGGGAGGAGAGCTTTCTTT. Translated, it gives CASSLGRRAFF.

The V and J genes are TRBV20-1 and TRBJ2-4; maybe TRBD2 (5 bases). Germline V gene lookup returns CDR1 DFQATT and CDR2 SNEGSKA (reference sequence). This CDR3 has 14 residues. The V end was cut by 3 bases, the J end by 0 bases, with 9 bases between. The CDR3 DNA sequence: TGCAGTGCTAGTGACGGACTAGCCAAAAACATTCAGTACTTC. Translated: CSASDGLAKNIQYF.

The chain links TRBV11-2 to TRBJ1-1, with 7 bases matching TRBD1. CDR3 length equals 16 residues. V was pared by 2 bases and J by 1 base, with 7 bases of the junction left unmatched. CDR1 and CDR2 from the germline V gene are SGHAT and FQNNGV. CDR3 sequence: CASSLPRTGGNTEAFF. DNA for the CDR3: TGTGCCAGCAGCTTACCTCGGACAGGAGGGAACACTGAAGCTTTCTTT.

In regard to this clonotype: One base away lies a much larger clone, so this may be a sequencing read error. The chain combines TRBV29-1 with TRBJ1-1; no definite D call. CDR3 length equals 13 residues. Germline lookup yields CDR1 SQVTM and CDR2 ANQGSEA. The CDR3 nucleotides read TGCAGCGCTGAAGATCAGGTGAACACTGAAGCTTTCTTT. This codes for CSAEDQVNTEAFF.

This clonotype was observed at least ten times. CDR3 protein: CASSPGQPISGANVLTF. CDR3 nucleotides: TGTGCCAGCAGTCCCGGACAGCCGATCTCTGGGGCCAACGTCCTGACTTTC. V gene TRBV28 combines with J gene TRBJ2-6; the D gene is possibly TRBD1 (6 bases). Trimming pared 5 bases from V and 0 bases from J, leaving 14 bases between. This CDR3 spans 17 amino acids. Germline V gene data show CDR1 as MDHEN and CDR2 as SYDVKM.

To note about this clonotype: Possible read error: a much larger clone is one base away. This is likely a read error, given that the CDR3 carries no conserved phenylalanine or tryptophan at its end. The V call is TRBV6-2 or TRBV6-3, the J call TRBJ1-6, with D tentatively TRBD1 (6 bases). The germline V gene encodes CDR1 MNHEY and CDR2 SVGEGT. Trimming removed 2 bases at V and 8 bases at J, with 16 bases between. There are 16 residues in the CDR3. This CDR3 is CASSYVGKGDYSPLHL. CDR3 DNA sequence: TGTGCCAGCAGTTACGTCGGGAAGGGGGATTATTCACCCCTCCACCTT.

This clonotype was observed a handful of times. The gene calls are TRBV30 and TRBJ2-7, with 8 positions matching TRBD2. The CDR3 consists of 16 residues. Trimming removed 1 base from V and 7 bases from J; junction bases left unmatched: 15. The germline gives CDR1 GTSNPN, CDR2 SVGIG (reference sequence). Written as DNA, the CDR3 is TGTGCCTGGAGTGCGACACAGGGAGCGGGAGTTGGTGAGCAGTACTTC. Its protein product is CAWSATQGAGVGEQYF. Full variable domain (rest looked up from reference TRBV30 and TRBJ2-7): SQTIHQWPATLVQPVGSPLSLECTVEGTSNPNLYWYRQAAGRGLQLLFYSVGIGQISSEVPQNLSASRPQDRQFILSSKKLLLSDSGFYLCAWSATQGAGVGEQYFGPGTRLTVT.

This clonotype has a handful of counts. V is TRBV15 and J is TRBJ2-7; D unclear. The length of the CDR3 is 13 residues. Trimming left V 2 bases short and J 7 bases short, with 12 bases between. CDR1 and CDR2 from the germline V gene are LNHNV and YYDKDF (reference sequence). The CDR3 coding sequence is TGTGCCACCAGCAGACCGACTCCAGGAGAGCAGTACTTC. Translating gives CATSRPTPGEQYF.

This clonotype has just a few counts. V usage is TRBV28 and J usage is TRBJ2-7; 10 bases map to TRBD1. The CDR3 sequence is 19 residues long. Germline V gene lookup returns CDR1 MDHEN and CDR2 SYDVKM. With V trimmed by 3 bases and J by 4 bases, 18 bases remained unmatched. CDR3 sequence: CASSFVTSGTGEIGYEQYF. For the CDR3, the DNA is TGTGCCAGCAGTTTCGTAACCTCGGGGACAGGGGAAATCGGTTACGAGCAGTACTTC.

This chain uses TRBV6-1 with TRBJ2-7, with 10 bases fitting TRBD1. CDR3 length equals 15 residues. V was clipped by 3 bases and J by 9 bases; unmatched bases: 11. CDR1 and CDR2 from the germline V gene are MNHNS and SASEGT. CDR3 amino acids: CASSEGPGQGITQYF. The CDR3 DNA sequence: TGTGCCAGCAGTGAGGGTCCGGGACAGGGGATCACGCAGTACTTC.

This clonotype appeared a few times. CDR3 loop: CSASVAEVYNEQFF. Here the CDR3 DNA reads TGCAGTGCTAGTGTGGCGGAGGTCTACAATGAGCAGTTCTTC. V and J are TRBV20-1 and TRBJ2-1, with D possibly being TRBD2 (5 bases). CDR1 and CDR2 from the germline V gene are DFQATT and SNEGSKA (reference sequence). V shed 3 bases and J shed 3 bases, with 12 bases lying between them. The CDR3 length is 14 residues.

The table lists this clonotype with many counts. The CDR3 region is CASSLVTVYGYTF. The CDR3 bases are TGTGCCAGCAGTTTAGTGACAGTTTATGGCTACACCTTC. This sequence joins TRBV28 and TRBJ1-2, with D possibly matching TRBD1 (5 bases). The V gene lost 2 bases and the J gene lost 5 bases, with 9 bases spanning the gap. This CDR3 region has 13 residues. The V gene's germline CDR1 is MDHEN and CDR2 SYDVKM.

This sequence joins TRBV25-1 and TRBJ1-1, with D uncertain. V gave up 3 bases and J gave up 0 bases, with 11 bases separating them. The CDR3 totals 15 residues. Germline V gives CDR1 MGHDK, CDR2 SYGVNS. The CDR3 spells CASSDTGILNTEAFF. CDR3 nucleotides: TGTGCCAGCAGTGATACGGGAATCTTGAACACTGAAGCTTTCTTT. Combining the CDR3 with reference TRBV25-1 and TRBJ1-1 gives the whole variable domain EADIYQTPRYLVIGTGKKITLECSQTMGHDKMYWYQQDPGMELHLIHYSYGVNSTEKGDLSSESTVSRIRTEHFPLTLESARPSHTSQYLCASSDTGILNTEAFFGQGTRLTVV.

This clonotype was picked up a small number of times. The chain couples TRBV20-1 to TRBJ2-1, with D maybe TRBD2 (6 bases). The germline V gene has CDR1 DFQATT and CDR2 SNEGSKA (reference sequence). The V end was cut by 7 bases, the J end by 4 bases, with 11 bases between. CDR3 length equals 12 residues. DNA of the CDR3: TGCAGTGGGTGGAGGGGTTACAATGAGCAGTTCTTC. It encodes CSGWRGYNEQFF.

This clonotype has more than one count but fewer than ten. The CDR3: CAIMGGGYEQYF. CDR3 DNA: TGTGCCATCATGGGGGGGGGCTACGAGCAGTACTTC. V is TRBV10-3 and J is TRBJ2-7; 7 nucleotides align to TRBD2. This CDR3 is 12 amino acids long. CDR1 is ENHRY and CDR2 is SYGVKD in the germline V gene. V gave up 7 bases and J gave up 3 bases; unmatched junction bases: 3.

The chain combines TRBV4-3 with TRBJ1-2; D gene ambiguous. V dropped 3 bases and J dropped 5 bases, with 10 bases sitting between them. The CDR3 has 13 amino acids. CDR1 LGHNA and CDR2 YSLEER come from the germline V gene. The CDR3 spells CASSHSELYGYTF. The CDR3 bases are TGCGCCAGCAGCCATTCGGAGCTTTATGGCTACACCTTC.

The chain couples TRBV19 to TRBJ2-3, with D hard to call. The CDR3 has 11 residues. Germline V gives CDR1 LNHDA, CDR2 SQIVND (reference sequence). V dropped 4 bases and J dropped 6 bases, with 5 bases sitting between them. The DNA for the CDR3 is TGTGCCAGTAGTAAGGCGGATACGCAGTATTTT. It is translated as CASSKADTQYF.